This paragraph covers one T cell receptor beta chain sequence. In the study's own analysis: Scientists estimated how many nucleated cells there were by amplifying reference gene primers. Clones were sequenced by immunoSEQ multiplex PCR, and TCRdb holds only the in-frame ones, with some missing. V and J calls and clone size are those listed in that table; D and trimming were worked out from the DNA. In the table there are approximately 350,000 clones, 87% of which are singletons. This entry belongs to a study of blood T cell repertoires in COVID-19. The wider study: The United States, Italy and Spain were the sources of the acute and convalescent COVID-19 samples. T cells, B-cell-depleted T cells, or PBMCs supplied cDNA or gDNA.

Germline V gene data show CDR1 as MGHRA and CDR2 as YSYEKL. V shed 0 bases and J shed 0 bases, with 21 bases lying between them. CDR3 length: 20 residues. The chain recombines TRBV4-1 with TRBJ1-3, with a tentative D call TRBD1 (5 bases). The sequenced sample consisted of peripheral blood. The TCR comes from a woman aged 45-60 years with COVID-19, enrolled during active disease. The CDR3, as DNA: TGCGCCAGCAGCCAAGATTTTAGGCAGGGAGGTTTGGGCTCTGGAAACACCATATATTTT. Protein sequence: CASSQDFRQGGLGSGNTIYF.